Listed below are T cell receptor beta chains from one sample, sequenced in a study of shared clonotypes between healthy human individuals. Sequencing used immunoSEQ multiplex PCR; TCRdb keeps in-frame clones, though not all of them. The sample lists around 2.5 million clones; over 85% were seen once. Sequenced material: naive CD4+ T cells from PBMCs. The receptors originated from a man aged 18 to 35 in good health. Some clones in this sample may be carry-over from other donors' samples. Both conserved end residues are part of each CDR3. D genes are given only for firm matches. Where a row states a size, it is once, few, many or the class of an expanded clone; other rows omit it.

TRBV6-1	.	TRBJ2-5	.	TGTGCCGCATCTGGCGAGACCCAGTACTTC	CAASGETQYF
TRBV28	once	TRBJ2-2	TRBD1	TGTGCCAGCAGTCCGGGACAGCACACCGGGGAGCTGTTTTTT	CASSPGQHTGELFF
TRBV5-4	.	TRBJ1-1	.	TGTGCCAGCAGCCCCTCCCTGGAGGGCGAAGCTTTCTTT	CASSPSLEGEAFF
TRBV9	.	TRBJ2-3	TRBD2	TGTGCCAGCAGTCGGACTAGCGCCCCTTGGGGGGGCACAGATACGCAGTATTTT	CASSRTSAPWGGTDTQYF
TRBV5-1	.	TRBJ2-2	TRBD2	TGCGCCAGCAGCTTTAGACTAGCGGGACTCGCGAACACCGGGGAGCTGTTTTTT	CASSFRLAGLANTGELFF
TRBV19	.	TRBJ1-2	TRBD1	TGTGCCAGTAGTATGTCAGGGGGCTCCTATGGCTACACCTTC	CASSMSGGSYGYTF
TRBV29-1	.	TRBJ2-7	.	TGCAGCGTTGACATGGAGGGGAGGATGAGCGAGCAGTACTTC	CSVDMEGRMSEQYF
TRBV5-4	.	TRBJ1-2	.	TGTGCCAGCAGCGTGGGGGCAGGGGATGACTATGGCTACACCTTC	CASSVGAGDDYGYTF
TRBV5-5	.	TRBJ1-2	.	TGTGCCAGCAGCCCCAGACAGAACTCCTATGGCTACACCTTC	CASSPRQNSYGYTF
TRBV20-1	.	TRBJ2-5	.	TGCAGTGCTAGAAGTGTGACCCAGTACTTC	CSARSVTQYF
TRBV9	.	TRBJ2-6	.	TGTGCCAGCAGCCGCACCGGGACCCTCAATATGGGGGCCAACGTCCTGACTTTC	CASSRTGTLNMGANVLTF
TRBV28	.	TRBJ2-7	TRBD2	TGTGCCAGCAGCGGCATCTTTGGGACTAGCGGGAAGTCCTCCTACGAGCAGTACTTC	CASSGIFGTSGKSSYEQYF
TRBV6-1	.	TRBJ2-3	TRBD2	TGTGCCAGCAGTGAGAGGACTAGCGGGAGAGGGGATACGCAGTATTTT	CASSERTSGRGDTQYF
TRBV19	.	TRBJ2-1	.	TGTGCCAGTAGTCCCCGACCCAGGGGTGACGGGAATGAGCAGTTCTTC	CASSPRPRGDGNEQFF
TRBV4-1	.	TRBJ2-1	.	TGCGCCAGCAGCCAGAACTTGGGGTCTGGGAAGTTCTTC	CASSQNLGSGKFF
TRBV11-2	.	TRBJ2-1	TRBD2	TGTGCCAGCAGCCCCGGGACTAGCGGGAGCAATGAGCAGTTCTTC	CASSPGTSGSNEQFF
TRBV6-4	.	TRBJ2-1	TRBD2	TGTGCCAGCAGTGTGGGGATTCGGGGCGGGAGTTACAATGAGCAGTTCTTC	CASSVGIRGGSYNEQFF
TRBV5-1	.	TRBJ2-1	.	TGCGCCAGCAGTTTCGGGACGGGGGATCTTTTCTTC	CASSFGTGDLFF
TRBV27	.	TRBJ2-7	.	TGTGCCAGCAGTTTCCGGGGTAGCTCCTACGAGCAGTACTTC	CASSFRGSSYEQYF
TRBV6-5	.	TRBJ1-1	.	TGTGCCAGCAGCCCTCCGGGATGGGAGACTGAAGCTTTCTTT	CASSPPGWETEAFF
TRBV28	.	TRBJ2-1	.	TGTGCCAGCAGTTCGGGCGTAAGGGGGGCCTACAATGAGCAGTTCTTC	CASSSGVRGAYNEQFF
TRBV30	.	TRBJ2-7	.	TGTGCCTGGAGGCTGCCTGGCAGGATCCACGAGCAGTACTTC	CAWRLPGRIHEQYF
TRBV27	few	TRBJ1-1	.	TGTGCCAGCAGAACAGGGTATAGCACTGAAGCTTTCTTT	CASRTGYSTEAFF
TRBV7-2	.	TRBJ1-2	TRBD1	TGTGCCAGCAGCCCGAGGACAGGGGCTCTTGGCTACACCTTC	CASSPRTGALGYTF
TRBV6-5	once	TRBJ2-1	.	TGTGCCAGCAGTTACAACCAGGTATACAATGAGCAGTTCTTC	CASSYNQVYNEQFF
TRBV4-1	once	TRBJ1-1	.	TGCGCCAGCAGCCGGAGTGACAGGCTGACTGAAGCTTTCTTT	CASSRSDRLTEAFF
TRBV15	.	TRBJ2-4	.	TGTGCCACCAGAACCCCCCCTTCCTCGATCGGAAACATTCAGTACTTC	CATRTPPSSIGNIQYF
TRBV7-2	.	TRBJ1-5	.	TGTGCCAGCACCTATTCCGTGACCCCAAGCAATCAGCCCCAGCATTTT	CASTYSVTPSNQPQHF
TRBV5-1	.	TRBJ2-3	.	TGCGCCAGCAGCGCTGAGAGCACCACAGATACGCAGTATTTT	CASSAESTTDTQYF
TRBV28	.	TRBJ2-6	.	TGTGCCAGCAGTTCTGCGTCTGGGGCCAACGTCCTGACTTTC	CASSSASGANVLTF
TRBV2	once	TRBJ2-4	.	TGTGCCAGCATAGCGGAGTTAGCCAAAAACATTCAGTACTTC	CASIAELAKNIQYF
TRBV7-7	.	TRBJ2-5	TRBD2	TGTGCCAGCAGACCGGGACTAGCGGGAGGAGAGACCCAGTACTTC	CASRPGLAGGETQYF
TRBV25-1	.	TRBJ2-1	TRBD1	TGTGCCAGCCAACAGGGGGCAAGGAATGAGCAGTTCTTC	CASQQGARNEQFF
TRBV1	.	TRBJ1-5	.	TGCACCAGCAGCCAGGGGGCGCGAACTCAGCCCCAGCATTTT	CTSSQGARTQPQHF
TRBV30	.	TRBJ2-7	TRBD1	TGTGCCTGGACGGGACAGGGGCCCTACGAGCAGTACTTC	CAWTGQGPYEQYF